A selection of T cell receptor beta chains follows, all from one sample in a study of shared clonotypes between healthy human individuals. Some clones are missing from TCRdb's copy, which holds only in-frame ones; the method was immunoSEQ multiplex PCR. The table shows some 1.1 million clones, with about 72% occurring only once. Sequencing input: memory CD4+ T cells from PBMCs. The receptors here all came from a man aged 18 to 30 in good health. Some clones in this sample may be carry-over from other donors' samples. CDR3s include the opening cysteine and the closing phenylalanine or tryptophan. D genes are given only for firm matches. Expanded clones get a size class; other rows say once, few or many, or leave the size out.

clone size: -; D gene: TRBD1; V gene: TRBV9; J gene: TRBJ1-2; CDR3 DNA: TGTGCCAGCAGCGGACGACAGGGGTCTGACTATGGCTACACCTTC; CDR3 protein: CASSGRQGSDYGYTF
clone size: few; D gene: -; V gene: TRBV4-1; J gene: TRBJ2-4; CDR3 DNA: TGCGCCAGCAGCCAAGACCCAGGGTCTTTCGGAAACATTCAGTACTTC; CDR3 protein: CASSQDPGSFGNIQYF
clone size: -; D gene: -; V gene: TRBV5-1; J gene: TRBJ1-3; CDR3 DNA: TGCGCCAGCAGCTTGGTGGGGGAGTCTGGAAACACCATATATTTT; CDR3 protein: CASSLVGESGNTIYF
clone size: -; D gene: -; V gene: TRBV27; J gene: TRBJ2-1; CDR3 DNA: TGTGCCAGCAGTTTCCGGGGGACCCAAGGGGATGAGCAGTTCTTC; CDR3 protein: CASSFRGTQGDEQFF
clone size: -; D gene: -; V gene: TRBV9; J gene: TRBJ1-2; CDR3 DNA: TGTGCCAGCAGCGTAGGGGGGGCCTATGGCTACACCTTC; CDR3 protein: CASSVGGAYGYTF
clone size: -; D gene: TRBD2; V gene: TRBV9; J gene: TRBJ2-1; CDR3 DNA: TGTGCCAGCAGCGTAGGGGGTAGCGGGAGCCATGAGCAGTTCTTC; CDR3 protein: CASSVGGSGSHEQFF
clone size: -; D gene: -; V gene: TRBV7-7; J gene: TRBJ2-5; CDR3 DNA: TGTGCCAGCAGCTTTAGCCGGTTCGACCAAGAGACCCAGTACTTC; CDR3 protein: CASSFSRFDQETQYF
clone size: -; D gene: TRBD2; V gene: TRBV5-1; J gene: TRBJ2-5; CDR3 DNA: TGCGCCAGCAGCTTCACTAGCGGACAAGAGACCCAGTACTTC; CDR3 protein: CASSFTSGQETQYF
clone size: -; D gene: TRBD1; V gene: TRBV6-5; J gene: TRBJ1-2; CDR3 DNA: TGTGCCAGCAGGACCCATTACCAGGACAGGGACTTCTACACCTTC; CDR3 protein: CASRTHYQDRDFYTF
clone size: -; D gene: TRBD2; V gene: TRBV19; J gene: TRBJ2-1; CDR3 DNA: TGTGCCAGTAGTCTAGCGGGAGGCCGAGGGGTTGAGTTCTTC; CDR3 protein: CASSLAGGRGVEFF
clone size: -; D gene: -; V gene: TRBV4-2; J gene: TRBJ2-1; CDR3 DNA: TGTGCCAGCAGCAAGGAGGTGATCGGCTACAATGAGCAGTTCTTC; CDR3 protein: CASSKEVIGYNEQFF
clone size: -; D gene: -; V gene: TRBV2; J gene: TRBJ1-5; CDR3 DNA: TGTGCCAGCAGTGGACAGAGAAATCAGCCCCAGCATTTT; CDR3 protein: CASSGQRNQPQHF
clone size: -; D gene: TRBD1; V gene: TRBV11-2; J gene: TRBJ1-2; CDR3 DNA: TGTGCCAGCAGCTCCCCGGGACAGGAGGATGGCTACACCTTC; CDR3 protein: CASSSPGQEDGYTF
clone size: -; D gene: TRBD2; V gene: TRBV15; J gene: TRBJ2-1; CDR3 DNA: TGTGCCACCAGCAGAGATGTGGGAGGGAGATACAATGAGCAGTTCTTC; CDR3 protein: CATSRDVGGRYNEQFF
clone size: -; D gene: -; V gene: TRBV7-2; J gene: TRBJ2-7; CDR3 DNA: TGTGCCAGCAGCTTATTTTCGGGCGGCTCCTACGAGCAGTACTTC; CDR3 protein: CASSLFSGGSYEQYF
clone size: many; D gene: -; V gene: TRBV29-1; J gene: TRBJ1-1; CDR3 DNA: TGCAGCGTTCAGGGGTTTGGCACTGAAGCTTTCTTT; CDR3 protein: CSVQGFGTEAFF
clone size: -; D gene: TRBD1; V gene: TRBV6-1; J gene: TRBJ2-5; CDR3 DNA: TGTGCCAGCAGTGAAGCGCTGGCAGGGGGCGGGGAGACCCAGTACTTC; CDR3 protein: CASSEALAGGGETQYF
clone size: -; D gene: -; V gene: TRBV6-5; J gene: TRBJ2-3; CDR3 DNA: TGTGCCAGCAGTTACCAAGTGGGCGGCACAGATACGCAGTATTTT; CDR3 protein: CASSYQVGGTDTQYF
clone size: few; D gene: -; V gene: TRBV10-2; J gene: TRBJ2-5; CDR3 DNA: TGCGCCAGCAGTGAGTCGACCTTCCAAGAGACCCAGTACTTC; CDR3 protein: CASSESTFQETQYF
clone size: few; D gene: -; V gene: TRBV28; J gene: TRBJ1-5; CDR3 DNA: TGTGCCAGCAGTCCAAATAGCAATCAGCCCCAGCATTTT; CDR3 protein: CASSPNSNQPQHF
clone size: -; D gene: -; V gene: TRBV7-9; J gene: TRBJ1-1; CDR3 DNA: TGTGCCAGCAGCTTAGAAGTGAACACTGAAGCTTTCTTT; CDR3 protein: CASSLEVNTEAFF
clone size: -; D gene: -; V gene: TRBV5-6; J gene: TRBJ2-7; CDR3 DNA: TGTGCCAGCAGCTTAGAGTACGAGCAGTACTTC; CDR3 protein: CASSLEYEQYF
clone size: few; D gene: -; V gene: TRBV6-6; J gene: TRBJ2-1; CDR3 DNA: TGTGCCAGCAGAACCGGAAGCGGGTACAATGAGCAGTTCTTC; CDR3 protein: CASRTGSGYNEQFF
clone size: -; D gene: TRBD1; V gene: TRBV10-3; J gene: TRBJ1-2; CDR3 DNA: TGTGCCATCAGGCCAACAGGGGAGGATGGCTACACCTTC; CDR3 protein: CAIRPTGEDGYTF
clone size: -; D gene: TRBD1; V gene: TRBV29-1; J gene: TRBJ2-7; CDR3 DNA: TGCAGCGTCATGACAGGGAACGAGCAGTACTTC; CDR3 protein: CSVMTGNEQYF
clone size: -; D gene: TRBD1; V gene: TRBV18; J gene: TRBJ1-2; CDR3 DNA: TGTGCCAGCTCACCACTGCTACAAACCGGGACAGGGTATGGCTACACCTTC; CDR3 protein: CASSPLLQTGTGYGYTF
clone size: once; D gene: -; V gene: TRBV28; J gene: TRBJ1-5; CDR3 DNA: TGTGCCAGCAGTACCCCTTCTGGCCGCAATCAGCCCCAGCATTTT; CDR3 protein: CASSTPSGRNQPQHF
clone size: -; D gene: TRBD2; V gene: TRBV6-5; J gene: TRBJ2-1; CDR3 DNA: TGTGCCAGCAGTCTATCTAGCGGGGCCTACAATGAGCAGTTCTTC; CDR3 protein: CASSLSSGAYNEQFF
clone size: -; D gene: -; V gene: TRBV19; J gene: TRBJ1-1; CDR3 DNA: TGTGCCAGTAGTCCCTTGGGGAACACTGAAGCTTTCTTT; CDR3 protein: CASSPLGNTEAFF
clone size: -; D gene: -; V gene: TRBV18; J gene: TRBJ2-5; CDR3 DNA: TGTGCCAGCTCATCCGAAGGGGGTAGTCGGGAGACCCAGTACTTC; CDR3 protein: CASSSEGGSRETQYF
clone size: -; D gene: -; V gene: TRBV10-1; J gene: TRBJ2-7; CDR3 DNA: TGCGCCAGCAGTGAGGGAATGGGCTACGAGCAGTACTTC; CDR3 protein: CASSEGMGYEQYF